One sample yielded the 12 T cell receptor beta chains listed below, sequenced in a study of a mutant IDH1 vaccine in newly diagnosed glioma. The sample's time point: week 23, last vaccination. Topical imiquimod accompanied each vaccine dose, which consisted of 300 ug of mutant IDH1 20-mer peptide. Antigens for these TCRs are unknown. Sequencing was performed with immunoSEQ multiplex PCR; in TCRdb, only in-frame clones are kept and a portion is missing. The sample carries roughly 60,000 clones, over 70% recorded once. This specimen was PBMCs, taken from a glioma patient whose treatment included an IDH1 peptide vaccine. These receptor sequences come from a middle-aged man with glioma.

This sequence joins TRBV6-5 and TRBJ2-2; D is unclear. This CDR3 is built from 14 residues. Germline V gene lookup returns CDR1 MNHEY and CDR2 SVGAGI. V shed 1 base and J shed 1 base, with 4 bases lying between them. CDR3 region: CASSYWGNTGELFF. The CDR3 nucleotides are TGTGCCAGCAGTTACTGGGGGAACACCGGGGAGCTGTTTTTT.

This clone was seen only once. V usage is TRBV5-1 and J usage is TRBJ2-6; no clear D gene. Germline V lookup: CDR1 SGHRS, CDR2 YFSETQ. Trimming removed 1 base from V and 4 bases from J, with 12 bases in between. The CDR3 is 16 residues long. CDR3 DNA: TGCGCCAGCAGCTTGATTTTGGCTGCCGGGGCCAACGTCCTGACTTTC. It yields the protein CASSLILAAGANVLTF.

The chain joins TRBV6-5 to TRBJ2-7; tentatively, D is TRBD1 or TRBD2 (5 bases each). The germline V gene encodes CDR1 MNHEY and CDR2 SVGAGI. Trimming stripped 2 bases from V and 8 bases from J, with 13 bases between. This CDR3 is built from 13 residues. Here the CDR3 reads CASSYDGAAQQYF. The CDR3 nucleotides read TGTGCCAGCAGTTACGACGGGGCCGCGCAGCAGTACTTC.

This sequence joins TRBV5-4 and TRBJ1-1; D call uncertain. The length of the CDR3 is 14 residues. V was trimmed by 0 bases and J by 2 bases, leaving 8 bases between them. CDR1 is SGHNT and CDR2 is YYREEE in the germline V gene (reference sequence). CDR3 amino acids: CASSLARLNTEAFF. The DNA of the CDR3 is TGTGCCAGCAGCTTGGCAAGGCTAAACACTGAAGCTTTCTTT.

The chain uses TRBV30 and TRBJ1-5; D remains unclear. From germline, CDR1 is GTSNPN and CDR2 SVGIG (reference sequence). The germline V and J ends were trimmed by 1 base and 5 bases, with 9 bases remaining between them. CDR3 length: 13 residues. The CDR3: CAWSARADQPQHF. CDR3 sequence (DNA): TGTGCCTGGAGTGCGCGGGCGGATCAGCCCCAGCATTTT.

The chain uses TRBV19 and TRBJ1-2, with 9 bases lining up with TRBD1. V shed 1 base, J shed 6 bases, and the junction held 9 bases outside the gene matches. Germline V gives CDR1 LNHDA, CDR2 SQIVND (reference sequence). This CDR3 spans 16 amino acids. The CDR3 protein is CASSIVPGQGTHGYTF. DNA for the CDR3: TGTGCCAGTAGTATAGTCCCGGGACAGGGAACCCATGGCTACACCTTC.

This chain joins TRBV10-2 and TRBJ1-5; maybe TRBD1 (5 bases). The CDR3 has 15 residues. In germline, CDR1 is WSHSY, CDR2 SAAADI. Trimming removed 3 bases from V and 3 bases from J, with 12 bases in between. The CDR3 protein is CASSDRASLNQPQHF. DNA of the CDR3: TGCGCCAGCAGTGACAGGGCGTCTCTCAATCAGCCCCAGCATTTT.

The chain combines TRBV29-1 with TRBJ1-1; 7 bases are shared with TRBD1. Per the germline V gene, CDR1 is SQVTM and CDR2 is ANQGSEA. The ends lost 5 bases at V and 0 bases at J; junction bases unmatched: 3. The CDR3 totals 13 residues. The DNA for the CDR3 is TGCAGCGTTATGGGACAGTTGAACACTGAAGCTTTCTTT. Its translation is CSVMGQLNTEAFF.

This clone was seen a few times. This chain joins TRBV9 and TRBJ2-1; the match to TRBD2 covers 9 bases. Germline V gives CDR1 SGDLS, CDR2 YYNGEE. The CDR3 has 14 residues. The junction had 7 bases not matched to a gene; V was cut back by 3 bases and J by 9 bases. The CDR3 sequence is CASSDQSSGTEQFF. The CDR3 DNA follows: TGTGCCAGCAGCGATCAATCTAGCGGGACTGAGCAGTTCTTC.

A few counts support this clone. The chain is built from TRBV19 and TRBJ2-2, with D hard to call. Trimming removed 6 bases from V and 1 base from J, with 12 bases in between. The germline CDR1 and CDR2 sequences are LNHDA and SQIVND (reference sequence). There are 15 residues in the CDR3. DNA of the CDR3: TGTGCCAGTAGATATCCCGGATGGAACACCGGGGAGCTGTTTTTT. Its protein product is CASRYPGWNTGELFF.

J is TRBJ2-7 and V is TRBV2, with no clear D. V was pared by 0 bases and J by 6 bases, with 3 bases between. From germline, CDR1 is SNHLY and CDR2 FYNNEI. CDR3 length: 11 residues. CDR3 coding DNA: TGTGCCAGCAGTGAAGCCCCCGAGCAGTACTTC. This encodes CASSEAPEQYF.

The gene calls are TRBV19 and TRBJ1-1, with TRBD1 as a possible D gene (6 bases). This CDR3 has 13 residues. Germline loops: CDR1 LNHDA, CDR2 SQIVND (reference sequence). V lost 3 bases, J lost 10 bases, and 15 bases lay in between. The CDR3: CASSITGGSGAFF. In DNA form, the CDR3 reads TGTGCCAGTAGTATCACGGGGGGCTCTGGAGCTTTCTTT.